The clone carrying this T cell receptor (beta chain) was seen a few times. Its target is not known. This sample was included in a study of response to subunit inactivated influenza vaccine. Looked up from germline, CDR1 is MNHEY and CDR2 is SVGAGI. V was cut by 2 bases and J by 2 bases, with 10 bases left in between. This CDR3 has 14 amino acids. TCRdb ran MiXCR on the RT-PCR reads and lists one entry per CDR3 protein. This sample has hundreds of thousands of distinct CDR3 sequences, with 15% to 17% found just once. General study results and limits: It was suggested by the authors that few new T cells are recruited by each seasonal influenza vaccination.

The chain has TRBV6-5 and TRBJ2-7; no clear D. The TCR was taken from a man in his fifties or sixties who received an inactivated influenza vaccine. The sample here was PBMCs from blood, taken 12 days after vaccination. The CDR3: CASSYGGLTYEQYF. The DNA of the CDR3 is TGTGCCAGCAGTTACGGTGGGCTCACCTACGAGCAGTACTTC.